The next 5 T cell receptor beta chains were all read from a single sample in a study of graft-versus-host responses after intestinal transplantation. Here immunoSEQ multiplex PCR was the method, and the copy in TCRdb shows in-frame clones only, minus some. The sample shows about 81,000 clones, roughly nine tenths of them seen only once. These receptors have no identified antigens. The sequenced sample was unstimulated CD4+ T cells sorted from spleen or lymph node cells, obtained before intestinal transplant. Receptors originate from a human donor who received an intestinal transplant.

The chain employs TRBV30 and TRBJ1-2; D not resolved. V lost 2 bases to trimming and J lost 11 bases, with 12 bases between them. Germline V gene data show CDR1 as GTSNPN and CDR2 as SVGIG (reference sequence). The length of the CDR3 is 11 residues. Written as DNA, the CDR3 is TGTGCCTGGAGTAGTGGGAGGCGGTACACCTTC. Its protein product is CAWSSGRRYTF.

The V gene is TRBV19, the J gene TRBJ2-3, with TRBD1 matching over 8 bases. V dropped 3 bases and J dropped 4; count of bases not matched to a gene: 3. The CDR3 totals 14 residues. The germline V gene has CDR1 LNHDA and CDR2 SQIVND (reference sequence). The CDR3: CASSMRTGPDTQYF. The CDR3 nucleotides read TGTGCCAGTAGTATGAGGACAGGGCCAGATACGCAGTATTTT.

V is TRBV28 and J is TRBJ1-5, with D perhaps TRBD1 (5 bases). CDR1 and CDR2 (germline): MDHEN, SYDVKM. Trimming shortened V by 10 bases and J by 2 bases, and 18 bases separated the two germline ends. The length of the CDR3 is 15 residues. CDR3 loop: CAISRAILGNQPQHF. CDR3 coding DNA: TGTGCCATTTCCAGGGCCATTTTGGGCAATCAGCCCCAGCATTTT.

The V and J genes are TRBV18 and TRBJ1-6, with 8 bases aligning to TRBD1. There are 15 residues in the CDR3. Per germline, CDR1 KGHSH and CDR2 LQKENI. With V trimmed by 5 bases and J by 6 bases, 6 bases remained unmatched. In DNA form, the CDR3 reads TGTGCCAGCTCATCACTAGGACAGGGTAATTCACCCCTCCACTTT. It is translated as CASSSLGQGNSPLHF.

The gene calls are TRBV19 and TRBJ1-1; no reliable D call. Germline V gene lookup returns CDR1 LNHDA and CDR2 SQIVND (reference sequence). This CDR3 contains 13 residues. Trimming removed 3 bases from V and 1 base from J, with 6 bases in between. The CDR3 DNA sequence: TGTGCCAGTAGTATGTACAGGAACACTGAAGCTTTCTTT. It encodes CASSMYRNTEAFF.